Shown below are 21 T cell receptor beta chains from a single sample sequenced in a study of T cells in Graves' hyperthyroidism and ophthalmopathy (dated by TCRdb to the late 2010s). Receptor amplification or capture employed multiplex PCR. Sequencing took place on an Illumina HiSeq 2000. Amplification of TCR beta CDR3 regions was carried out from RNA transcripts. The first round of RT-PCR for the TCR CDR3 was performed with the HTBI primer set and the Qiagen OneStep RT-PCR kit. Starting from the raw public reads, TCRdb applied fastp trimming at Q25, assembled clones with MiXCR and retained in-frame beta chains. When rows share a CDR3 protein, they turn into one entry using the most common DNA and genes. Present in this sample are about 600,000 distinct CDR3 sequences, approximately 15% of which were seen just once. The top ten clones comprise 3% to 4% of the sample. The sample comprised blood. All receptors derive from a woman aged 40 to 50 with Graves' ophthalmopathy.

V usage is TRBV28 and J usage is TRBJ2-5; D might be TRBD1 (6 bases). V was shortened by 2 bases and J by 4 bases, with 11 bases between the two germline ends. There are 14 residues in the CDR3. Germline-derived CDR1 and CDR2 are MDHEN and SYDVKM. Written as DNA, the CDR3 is TGTGCCAGCAGTTTAAGGGGGAAACGAGAGACCCAGTACTTC. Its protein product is CASSLRGKRETQYF.

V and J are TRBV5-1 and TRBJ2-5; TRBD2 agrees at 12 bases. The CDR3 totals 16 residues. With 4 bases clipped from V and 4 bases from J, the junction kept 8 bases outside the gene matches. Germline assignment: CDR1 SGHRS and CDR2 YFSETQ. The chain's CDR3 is CASSPRTSGVGETQYF. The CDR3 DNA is TGCGCCAGCAGCCCAAGGACTAGCGGGGTAGGAGAGACCCAGTACTTC.

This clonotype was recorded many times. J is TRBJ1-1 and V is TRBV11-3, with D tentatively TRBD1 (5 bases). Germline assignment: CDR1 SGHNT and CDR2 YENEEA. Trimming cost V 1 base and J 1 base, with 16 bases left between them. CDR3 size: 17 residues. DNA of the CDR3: TGTGCCAGCAGCTTAGGGGGACCGACCAGGGAGAACACTGAAGCTTTCTTT. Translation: CASSLGGPTRENTEAFF.

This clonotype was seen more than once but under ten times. This CDR3 is CASSTTGETTNEKLFF. The CDR3 DNA sequence: TGTGCCAGCAGCACTACAGGAGAGACAACTAATGAAAAACTGTTTTTT. V is TRBV7-8 and J is TRBJ1-4, with D perhaps matching TRBD1 (5 bases). V shed 5 bases and J shed 0 bases, with 13 bases lying between them. Germline values: CDR1 SGHVS, CDR2 FQNEAQ. The CDR3 loop spans 16 amino acids.

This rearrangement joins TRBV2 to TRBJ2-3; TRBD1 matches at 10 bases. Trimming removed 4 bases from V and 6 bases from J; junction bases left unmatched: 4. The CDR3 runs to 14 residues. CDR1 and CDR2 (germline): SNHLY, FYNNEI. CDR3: CASSGTGGMDTQYF. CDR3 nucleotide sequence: TGTGCCAGCAGTGGGACAGGGGGGATGGATACGCAGTATTTT. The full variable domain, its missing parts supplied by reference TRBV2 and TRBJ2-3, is EPEVTQTPSHQVTQMGQEVILRCVPISNHLYFYWYRQILGQKVEFLVSFYNNEISEKSEIFDDQFSVERPDGSNFTLKIRSTKLEDSAMYFCASSGTGGMDTQYFGPGTRLTVL.

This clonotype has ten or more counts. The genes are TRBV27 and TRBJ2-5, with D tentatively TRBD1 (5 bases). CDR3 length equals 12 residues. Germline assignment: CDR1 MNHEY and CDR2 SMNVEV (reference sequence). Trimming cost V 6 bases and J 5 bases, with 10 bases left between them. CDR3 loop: CASRGQAETQYF. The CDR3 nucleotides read TGTGCCAGCAGGGGGCAGGCGGAGACCCAGTACTTC.

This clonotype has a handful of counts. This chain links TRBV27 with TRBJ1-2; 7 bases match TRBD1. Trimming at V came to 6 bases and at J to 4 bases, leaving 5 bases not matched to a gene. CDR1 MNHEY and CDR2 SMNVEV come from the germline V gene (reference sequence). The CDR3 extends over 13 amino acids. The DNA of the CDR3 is TGTGCCAGCAGGAGCGGGACAGCCTATGGCTACACCTTC. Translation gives CASRSGTAYGYTF.

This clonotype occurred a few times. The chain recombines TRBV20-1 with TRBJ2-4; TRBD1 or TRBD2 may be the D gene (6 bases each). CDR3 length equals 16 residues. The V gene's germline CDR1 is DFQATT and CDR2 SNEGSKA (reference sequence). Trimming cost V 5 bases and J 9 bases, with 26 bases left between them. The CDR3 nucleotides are TGCAGTGCTCTTTGGCTAGGGGGGCGATATTCTGGCATTCAGTACTTC. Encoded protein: CSALWLGGRYSGIQYF.

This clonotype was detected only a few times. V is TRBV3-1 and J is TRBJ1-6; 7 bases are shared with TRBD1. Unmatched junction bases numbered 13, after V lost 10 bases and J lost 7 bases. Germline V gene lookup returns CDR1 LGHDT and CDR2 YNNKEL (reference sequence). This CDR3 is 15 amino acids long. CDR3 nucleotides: TGTGCCACCAGGGGGAGCGGGGGCGAAAATTCACCCCTCCACTTT. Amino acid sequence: CATRGSGGENSPLHF.

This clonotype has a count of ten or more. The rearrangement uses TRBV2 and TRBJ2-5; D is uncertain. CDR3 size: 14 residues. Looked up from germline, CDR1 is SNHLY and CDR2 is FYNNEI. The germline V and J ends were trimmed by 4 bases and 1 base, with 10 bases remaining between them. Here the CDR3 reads CASSVMRSQETQYF. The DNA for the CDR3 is TGTGCCAGCAGTGTAATGCGGTCCCAAGAGACCCAGTACTTC.

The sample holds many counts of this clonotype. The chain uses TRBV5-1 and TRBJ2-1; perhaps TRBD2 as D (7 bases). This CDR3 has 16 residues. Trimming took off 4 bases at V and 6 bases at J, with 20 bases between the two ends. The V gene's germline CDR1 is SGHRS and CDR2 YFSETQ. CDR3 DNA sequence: TGCGCCAGCAGCCCCGGGGTGGGGGGGCGCGGCAATGAGCAGTTCTTC. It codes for CASSPGVGGRGNEQFF.

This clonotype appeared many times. The CDR3 bases are TGTGCCAGCAGCTCGAGGGGGCTACTCGGTGATACGCAGTATTTT. Translation gives CASSSRGLLGDTQYF. The gene calls are TRBV5-5 and TRBJ2-3, with 7 bases matching TRBD1. With V trimmed by 3 bases and J by 6 bases, 10 bases remained unmatched. Germline CDR1 reads SGHKS; CDR2 reads YYEKEE (reference sequence). The CDR3 runs 15 residues.

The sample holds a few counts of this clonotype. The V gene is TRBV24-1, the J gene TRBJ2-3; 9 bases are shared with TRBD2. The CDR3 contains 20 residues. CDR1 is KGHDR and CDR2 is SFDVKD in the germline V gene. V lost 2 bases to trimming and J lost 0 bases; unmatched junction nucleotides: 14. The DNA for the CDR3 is TGTGCCACCAGTGATTGGCCGGCGGGGGGGCCCGTTAGAAGCACAGATACGCAGTATTTT. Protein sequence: CATSDWPAGGPVRSTDTQYF.

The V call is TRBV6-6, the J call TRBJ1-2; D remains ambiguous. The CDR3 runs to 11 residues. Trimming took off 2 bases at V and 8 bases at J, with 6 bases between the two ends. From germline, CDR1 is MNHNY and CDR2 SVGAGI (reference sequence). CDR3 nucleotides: TGTGCCAGCAGTTACCCGAGCGGCTACACCTTC. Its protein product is CASSYPSGYTF.

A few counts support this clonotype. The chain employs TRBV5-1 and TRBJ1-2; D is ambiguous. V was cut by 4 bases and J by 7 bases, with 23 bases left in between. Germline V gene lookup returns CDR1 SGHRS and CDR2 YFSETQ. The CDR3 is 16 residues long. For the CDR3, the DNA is TGCGCCAGCAGCCCTCTTGCTCCTAGCCCACCCCCTGGCTACACCTTC. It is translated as CASSPLAPSPPPGYTF.

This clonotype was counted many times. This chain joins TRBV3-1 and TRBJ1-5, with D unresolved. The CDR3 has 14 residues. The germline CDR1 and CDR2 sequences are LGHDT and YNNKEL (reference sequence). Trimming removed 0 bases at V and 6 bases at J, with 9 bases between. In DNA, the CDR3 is TGTGCCAGCAGCCAAGATATCGGGCGTCAGCCCCAGCATTTT. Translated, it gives CASSQDIGRQPQHF.

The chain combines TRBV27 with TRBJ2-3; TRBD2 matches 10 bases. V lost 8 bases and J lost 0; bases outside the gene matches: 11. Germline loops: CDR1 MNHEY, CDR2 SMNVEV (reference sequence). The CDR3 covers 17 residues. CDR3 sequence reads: CASHRLAGEISTDTQYF. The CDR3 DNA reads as TGTGCCAGCCATCGCCTAGCGGGAGAGATAAGCACAGATACGCAGTATTTT.

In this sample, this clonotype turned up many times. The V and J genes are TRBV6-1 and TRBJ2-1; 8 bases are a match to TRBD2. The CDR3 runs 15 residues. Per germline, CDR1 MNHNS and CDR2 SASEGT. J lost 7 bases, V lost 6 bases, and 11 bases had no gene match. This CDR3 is CASRASGRGGNEQFF. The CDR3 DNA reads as TGTGCCAGCAGAGCAAGCGGGAGAGGTGGTAATGAGCAGTTCTTC.

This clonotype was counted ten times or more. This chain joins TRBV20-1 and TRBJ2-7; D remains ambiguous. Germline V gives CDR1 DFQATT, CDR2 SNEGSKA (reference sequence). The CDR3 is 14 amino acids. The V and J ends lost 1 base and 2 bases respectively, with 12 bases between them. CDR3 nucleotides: TGCAGTGCTAGAGTGCAGCCAGGTGCCTACGAGCAGTACTTC. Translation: CSARVQPGAYEQYF.

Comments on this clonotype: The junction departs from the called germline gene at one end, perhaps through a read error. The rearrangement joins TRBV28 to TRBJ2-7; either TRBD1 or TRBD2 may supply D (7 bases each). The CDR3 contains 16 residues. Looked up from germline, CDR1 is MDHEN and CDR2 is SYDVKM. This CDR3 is CASRRASGGGSYKQYF. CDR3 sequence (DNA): TGTGCCAGCAGGCGGGCTAGCGGAGGGGGCTCCTACAAGCAGTACTTC.

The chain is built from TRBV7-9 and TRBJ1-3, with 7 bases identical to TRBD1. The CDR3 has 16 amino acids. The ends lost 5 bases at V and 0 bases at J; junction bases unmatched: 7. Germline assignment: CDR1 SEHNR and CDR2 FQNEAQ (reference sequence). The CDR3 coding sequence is TGTGCCAGCAGCCGCAGGGGGGGAATCTCTGGAAACACCATATATTTT. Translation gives CASSRRGGISGNTIYF.